These 16 T cell receptor beta chains were sequenced from one sample in a study of cytomegalovirus exposure and HLA in healthy donors (dated by TCRdb to the late 2010s). The library was produced with the immunoSEQ multiplex PCR assay. For the multiplex PCR, a mixture combining 60 forward primers for TCR Vbeta segments and 13 reverse primers for TCR Jbeta segments was used. TCRdb took this table from immuneACCESS and kept in-frame rearrangements with V and J called. Such tables lack part of the clones; where checked against another copy, unresolved V genes explain under half of the gap, and the rest is unexplained. In this sample the table shows approximately 170,000 clones, approximately 80% of which occur a single time. Over 2.5% of the sample lies in the top ten. Source material: PBMCs. Receptors originate from a woman aged 40 to 50 in good health and CMV-seropositive.

This clone has just a few counts. The chain recombines TRBV29-1 with TRBJ1-4, with a tentative D call TRBD1 (6 bases). The CDR3 covers 12 residues. Germline lookup yields CDR1 SQVTM and CDR2 ANQGSEA. V lost 5 bases to trimming and J lost 8 bases, with 12 bases between them. This CDR3 is CSVLTQGEKLFF. The CDR3 DNA is TGCAGCGTTCTGACCCAGGGGGAAAAACTGTTTTTT.

This chain links TRBV10-3 with TRBJ1-1, with D unclear. Germline V gene sequence: CDR1 ENHRY, CDR2 SYGVKD. V lost 7 bases and J 5 bases, leaving 17 bases between the germline ends. The CDR3 runs 14 residues. CDR3 DNA: TGTGCCATCATCGGAGATCTAGGGAGGACTGAAGCTTTCTTT. Its protein product is CAIIGDLGRTEAFF.

This clone was seen only a few times. CDR3: CASSKNLPNEKLFF. The CDR3 DNA follows: TGTGCCAGCAGTAAAAACCTACCTAATGAAAAACTGTTTTTT. The gene calls are TRBV2 and TRBJ1-4; unclear D gene. The CDR3 totals 14 residues. CDR1 SNHLY and CDR2 FYNNEI come from the germline V gene. Trimming left V 5 bases short and J 3 bases short, with 10 bases between.

A word on this clone: The identical CDR3 is also encoded by other nucleotide sequences in the sample. CDR3 region: CSVAAVDYNEQFF. DNA of the CDR3: TGCAGCGTCGCAGCGGTAGACTACAATGAGCAGTTCTTC. The V gene is TRBV29-1, the J gene TRBJ2-1; a weak D match, TRBD2 (5 bases). The CDR3 has 13 residues. Deletions cut 6 bases from V and 3 bases from J, with 12 bases between. CDR1 and CDR2 from the germline V gene are SQVTM and ANQGSEA.

V gene TRBV29-1 combines with J gene TRBJ2-3; a possible D gene is TRBD2 (7 bases). The CDR3 runs 12 residues. The germline CDR1 and CDR2 sequences are SQVTM and ANQGSEA. V was pared by 2 bases and J by 8 bases, with 11 bases between. CDR3 nucleotides: TGCAGCGTTGAACGGGGAGGGGGTACGCAGTATTTT. Its protein is CSVERGGGTQYF.

This clone was seen a few times. This chain links TRBV19 with TRBJ2-1; D is uncertain. CDR1 LNHDA and CDR2 SQIVND come from the germline V gene (reference sequence). This CDR3 has 14 residues. Between the trimmed V and J ends, which lost 5 bases and 7 bases, there was a span of 15 bases. CDR3 sequence: CASSPMTPPNEQFF. The DNA of the CDR3 is TGTGCCAGTAGTCCTATGACTCCTCCGAATGAGCAGTTCTTC.

This clone was counted once. The V and J genes are TRBV2 and TRBJ2-5; 8 nucleotides agree with TRBD1. Per germline, CDR1 SNHLY and CDR2 FYNNEI. The CDR3 is made up of 14 amino acids. Trimming cost V 6 bases and J 4 bases; bases outside gene matches: 7. CDR3 nucleotide sequence: TGTGCCAGCAGGGTCGACAGGGGCCGAGAGACCCAGTACTTC. It specifies CASRVDRGRETQYF.

Concerning this clone itself: Germline is not matched at one junction end, which may reflect a read error. The chain uses TRBV7-9 and TRBJ2-7; tentative D call: TRBD1 (5 bases). The CDR3 spans 15 residues. The germline V gene encodes CDR1 SEHNR and CDR2 FQNEAQ (reference sequence). As DNA, the CDR3 is TGTGCCAGCAGCAGGGGCGCGGTCGGCTCCTACGAGCGGTACTTC. It translates to CASSRGAVGSYERYF.

This clone was recorded only once. This same CDR3 is encoded by further DNA sequences in the sample. The chain combines TRBV5-4 with TRBJ2-1; TRBD1 aligns across 11 bases. The V and J ends lost 0 bases and 5 bases, in that order; junction bases with no gene match: 1. This CDR3 is 15 amino acids long. Germline CDR1 and CDR2: SGHNT and YYREEE (reference sequence). The chain's CDR3 is CASSLGDRGDNEQFF. The DNA for the CDR3 is TGTGCCAGCAGCTTGGGGGACAGGGGGGACAATGAGCAGTTCTTC.

V usage is TRBV5-1 and J usage is TRBJ1-1; 7 positions agree with TRBD1. CDR3 length equals 15 residues. Germline trimming cut 2 bases from V and 4 bases from J; bases unmatched to any gene: 8. Germline V gene sequence: CDR1 SGHRS, CDR2 YFSETQ. As DNA, the CDR3 is TGCGCCAGCAGCTTCCTCGACAGGGTTAGCACTGAAGCTTTCTTT. The encoded protein is CASSFLDRVSTEAFF.

This sequence joins TRBV7-8 and TRBJ1-1; a weak D match, TRBD1 (6 bases). The CDR3 runs to 14 residues. From germline, CDR1 is SGHVS and CDR2 FQNEAQ. The V gene lost 5 bases and the J gene lost 4 bases, with 14 bases spanning the gap. The CDR3: CASSPDRWGTEAFF. The CDR3 DNA reads TGTGCCAGCAGCCCAGACAGGTGGGGCACTGAAGCTTTCTTT.

This chain links TRBV6-6 with TRBJ1-4, with 7 bases aligning to TRBD1. The CDR3 is 14 amino acids. V dropped 7 bases and J dropped 7; count of bases not matched to a gene: 9. Germline lookup yields CDR1 MNHNY and CDR2 SVGAGI (reference sequence). CDR3 bases: TGTGCCAGCACTCTCAGGGGGGCCCCTGAAAAACTGTTTTTT. It yields the protein CASTLRGAPEKLFF.

The rearrangement uses TRBV2 and TRBJ2-2; D is unclear. The CDR3 is 14 amino acids. The germline V gene encodes CDR1 SNHLY and CDR2 FYNNEI. Trimming took 1 base from V and 1 from J, leaving 4 bases between them. In DNA, the CDR3 is TGTGCCAGCAGTGAAGTGAGGAACACCGGGGAGCTGTTTTTT. This sequence encodes CASSEVRNTGELFF.

The chain links TRBV27 to TRBJ2-1; 9 nucleotides agree with TRBD1. V dropped 4 bases and J dropped 1; count of bases not matched to a gene: 8. The CDR3 has 17 amino acids. CDR1 is MNHEY and CDR2 is SMNVEV in the germline V gene (reference sequence). CDR3 bases: TGTGCCAGCAGTTCCCTAGGGACAGGGCGTTCCTACAATGAGCAGTTCTTC. Amino acid sequence: CASSSLGTGRSYNEQFF.

The chain carries TRBV9 and TRBJ1-2; 9 positions agree with TRBD1. This CDR3 contains 14 residues. Looked up from germline, CDR1 is SGDLS and CDR2 is YYNGEE. Trimming took 4 bases from V and 5 from J; bases not matched to a gene: 6. As DNA, the CDR3 is TGTGCCAGCAGCTTCCGGACAGGGGATTATGGCTACACCTTC. Translation: CASSFRTGDYGYTF.

This chain uses TRBV18 with TRBJ2-7; the D gene is possibly TRBD1 (6 bases). The CDR3 extends over 16 amino acids. V lost 6 bases and J 2 bases, leaving 20 bases between the germline ends. The germline CDR1 and CDR2 sequences are KGHSH and LQKENI. As DNA, the CDR3 is TGTGCCAGCTCCTCAGGAAGCGACAGGTCCACCTACGAGCAGTACTTC. Amino acid sequence: CASSSGSDRSTYEQYF.